The T cell receptor (beta chain) described here comes from a study of T cells in Graves' hyperthyroidism and ophthalmopathy. The CDR3 has 15 amino acids. Trimming left V 0 bases short and J 3 bases short, with 11 bases between. Germline CDR1 SGHRS, CDR2 YFSETQ. This clonotype came up a few times. Its antigen is still unknown. Amplification targeted TCR beta CDR3 regions from RNA transcripts. During a first-round RT-PCR of the TCR CDR3, the HTBI primer set was used. One entry per CDR3 protein results from TCRdb running MiXCR on the multiplex PCR reads. The sample shows around 400,000 distinct CDR3 sequences, around 25% of them seen only once. Study observations and caveats: Ophthalmopathy got predicted by the model a median roughly 6.4 months before its onset.

Patients were aged 18 to 65, had disease duration under 2 months, and had newly diagnosed hyperthyroidism. The authors obtained PBMCs from roughly 10 ml of fresh peripheral blood. This rearrangement joins TRBV5-1 to TRBJ2-3, with TRBD1 as a possible D gene (6 bases). Sequencing was carried out using blood. This sequence originates from a man aged 45 to 65 with Graves' hyperthyroidism. CDR3 bases: TGCGCCAGCAGCTTGGGGTTGACAGGTACAGATACGCAGTATTTT. Amino acids: CASSLGLTGTDTQYF.